What follows are 18 T cell receptor beta chains derived from one specimen sequenced in a study of blood T cell repertoires in COVID-19. Libraries were prepared by immunoSEQ multiplex PCR; TCRdb keeps only in-frame clonotypes and omits some of them. The table has roughly 250,000 clones, about nine tenths seen once. Sequenced material: peripheral blood. These receptors were collected from a man aged 60 to 75 who had recovered from COVID-19.

CDR3 loop: CASSIQGQHNQPQHF. The CDR3 coding sequence is TGTGCCAGCAGCATACAGGGACAACACAATCAGCCCCAGCATTTT. The rearrangement joins TRBV5-6 to TRBJ1-5; a weak D match, TRBD1 (6 bases). The CDR3 loop spans 15 amino acids. Germline V gene sequence: CDR1 SGHDT, CDR2 YYEEEE. Trimming left V 4 bases short and J 3 bases short, with 14 bases between.

The chain links TRBV15 to TRBJ2-7; no firm D call. This CDR3 comprises 13 residues. Trimming shortened V by 1 base and J by 3 bases, and 7 bases separated the two germline ends. The germline V gene has CDR1 LNHNV and CDR2 YYDKDF (reference sequence). The CDR3: CATSRARLYEQYV. The CDR3 DNA follows: TGTGCCACCAGCAGAGCGAGACTCTACGAGCAGTACGTC.

The chain carries TRBV12-5 and TRBJ2-6; 7 bases map to TRBD1. Trimming removed 0 bases from V and 2 bases from J; junction bases left unmatched: 4. Germline CDR1 reads LGHNT; CDR2 reads FRNRAP. The CDR3 runs 17 residues. The CDR3 DNA is TGTGCTAGTGGTTTGGTAACAGGGGTAACTGGGGCCAACGTCCTGACTTTC. This encodes CASGLVTGVTGANVLTF.

This clone was counted once. The CDR3 loop is CASSRAKSGELYNEQFF. Here the CDR3 DNA reads TGCGCCAGCAGCAGAGCTAAAAGCGGAGAACTCTACAATGAGCAGTTCTTC. The chain joins TRBV5-1 to TRBJ2-1, with a weak D call TRBD2 (5 bases). This CDR3 has 17 amino acids. Germline-derived CDR1 and CDR2 are SGHRS and YFSETQ. Trimming removed 4 bases at V and 3 bases at J, with 20 bases between.

The chain recombines TRBV6-5 with TRBJ1-1; D is perhaps TRBD1 (5 bases). Germline V CDR1 and CDR2: MNHEY, SVGAGI. This CDR3 comprises 13 residues. Trimming took off 11 bases at V and 1 base at J, with 14 bases between the two ends. The chain's CDR3 is CAGQKDANTEAFF. CDR3 bases: TGTGCCGGACAAAAGGACGCGAACACTGAAGCTTTCTTT.

This clone has only one observation. The chain employs TRBV5-4 and TRBJ2-2; TRBD1 matches 9 bases. The V segment lost 9 bases and the J segment 4 bases; nucleotides outside the gene matches: 10. The CDR3 is 15 amino acids. Germline-derived CDR1 and CDR2 are SGHNT and YYREEE (reference sequence). The CDR3 spells CATRGTGSITGELFF. DNA of the CDR3: TGTGCCACGAGAGGGACAGGGTCGATCACCGGGGAGCTGTTTTTT.

This chain connects TRBV6-5 to TRBJ1-6; no firm D call. V was cut by 6 bases and J by 7 bases, with 7 bases left in between. Germline V gene lookup returns CDR1 MNHEY and CDR2 SVGAGI. The CDR3 is 12 residues long. Here the CDR3 reads CASSRVNSPLHF. The DNA of the CDR3 is TGTGCCAGCAGCCGTGTGAATTCACCCCTCCACTTT.

The gene calls are TRBV27 and TRBJ1-1; a weak D match, TRBD1 (6 bases). The germline V gene has CDR1 MNHEY and CDR2 SMNVEV (reference sequence). The CDR3 has 15 residues. The V gene lost 5 bases and the J gene lost 3 bases, with 16 bases spanning the gap. CDR3 bases: TGTGCCAGCAGTGCGTACAGGGTAACGCACACTGAAGCTTTCTTT. This translates into CASSAYRVTHTEAFF.

This chain links TRBV24-1 with TRBJ1-5, with TRBD1 as a possible D gene (5 bases). There are 13 residues in the CDR3. The germline CDR1 and CDR2 sequences are KGHDR and SFDVKD. Trimming left V 5 bases short and J 7 bases short, with 11 bases between. The DNA for the CDR3 is TGTGCCACCAGTGTGCAGGCAGGGCAGCCCCAGCATTTT. Its translation: CATSVQAGQPQHF.

The gene calls are TRBV6-6 and TRBJ1-2; a possible D gene is TRBD1 (6 bases). The germline V gene encodes CDR1 MNHNY and CDR2 SVGAGI (reference sequence). This CDR3 contains 13 residues. Trimming shortened V by 9 bases and J by 8 bases, and 19 bases separated the two germline ends. Here the CDR3 DNA reads TGTGCCAGTGGCCGGGGGGCCAATGAGGGCTACACCTTC. Encoded protein: CASGRGANEGYTF.

The gene calls are TRBV10-3 and TRBJ1-6, with 7 nucleotides matching TRBD1. CDR3 size: 14 residues. The germline V gene encodes CDR1 ENHRY and CDR2 SYGVKD. The trim removed 7 bases at V and 9 bases at J, leaving 9 bases unmatched. DNA of the CDR3: TGTGCCATCAAGGGCGGGGACAGTCGTTCACCCCTCCACTTT. Amino acids: CAIKGGDSRSPLHF.

The V gene is TRBV30, the J gene TRBJ1-5, with 10 bases identical to TRBD1. Germline V lookup: CDR1 GTSNPN, CDR2 SVGIG (reference sequence). V was pared by 3 bases and J by 6 bases, with 5 bases of the junction left unmatched. The CDR3 is 14 amino acids. DNA for the CDR3: TGTGCCTGGAGGGACAGGGGGAACTTTCAGCCCCAGCATTTT. As protein: CAWRDRGNFQPQHF.

About this clone itself: Other DNA sequences within the sample encode an identical CDR3. This chain joins TRBV6-5 and TRBJ1-2, with D possibly being TRBD1 (6 bases). The germline V and J ends were trimmed by 4 bases and 5 bases, with 11 bases remaining between them. The CDR3 extends over 13 amino acids. Per germline, CDR1 MNHEY and CDR2 SVGAGI. The CDR3 DNA reads as TGTGCCAGCAGTTTACAGGGTACATATGGCTACACCTTC. Its protein product is CASSLQGTYGYTF.

Only a few counts were recorded for this clone. The chain links TRBV29-1 to TRBJ1-2; 10 positions agree with TRBD1. This CDR3 comprises 14 residues. V dropped 4 bases and J dropped 7; count of bases not matched to a gene: 9. Germline-derived CDR1 and CDR2 are SQVTM and ANQGSEA. The CDR3 loop is CSVGQGAAAGGYTF. CDR3 DNA sequence: TGCAGCGTTGGACAGGGGGCGGCAGCGGGTGGCTACACCTTC.

The V call is TRBV24-1, the J call TRBJ2-3; 11 positions agree with TRBD2. CDR1 and CDR2 from the germline V gene are KGHDR and SFDVKD. The CDR3 is 18 residues long. Trimming cost V 0 bases and J 3 bases; bases outside gene matches: 7. The DNA of the CDR3 is TGTGCCACCAGTGATTTGAGTTTAGCGGGGGGGCGAACAGATACGCAGTATTTT. It yields the protein CATSDLSLAGGRTDTQYF.

The J gene is TRBJ1-6, the V gene TRBV7-9, with a possible D match to TRBD1 (6 bases). V gave up 3 bases and J gave up 16 bases, with 19 bases separating them. The CDR3 loop spans 14 amino acids. The germline V gene encodes CDR1 SEHNR and CDR2 FQNEAQ (reference sequence). CDR3 amino acids: CASSFGQIGNPLHF. In nucleotides, the CDR3 is TGTGCCAGCAGCTTCGGACAGATAGGCAATCCGCTCCACTTT.

The rearrangement uses TRBV18 and TRBJ2-7; D unclear. CDR3 size: 12 residues. CDR1 and CDR2 (germline): KGHSH, LQKENI. V was shortened by 5 bases and J by 3 bases, with 8 bases between the two germline ends. CDR3 residues: CASSSLNYEQYF. In nucleotides, the CDR3 is TGTGCCAGCTCAAGCCTCAACTACGAGCAGTACTTC.

This chain uses TRBV5-1 with TRBJ2-7; 7 bases align to TRBD1. Trimming at V came to 1 base and at J to 4 bases, leaving 8 bases not matched to a gene. The CDR3 is made up of 15 amino acids. Germline V lookup: CDR1 SGHRS, CDR2 YFSETQ. This CDR3 is CASSLSPRQGYEQYF. The CDR3 DNA follows: TGCGCCAGCAGCTTGTCCCCGAGACAGGGTTACGAGCAGTACTTC. The variable domain in full, completed from reference TRBV5-1 and TRBJ2-7, reads KAGVTQTPRYLIKTRGQQVTLSCSPISGHRSVSWYQQTPGQGLQFLFEYFSETQRNKGNFPGRFSGRQFSNSRSEMNVSTLELGDSALYLCASSLSPRQGYEQYFGPGTRLTVT.